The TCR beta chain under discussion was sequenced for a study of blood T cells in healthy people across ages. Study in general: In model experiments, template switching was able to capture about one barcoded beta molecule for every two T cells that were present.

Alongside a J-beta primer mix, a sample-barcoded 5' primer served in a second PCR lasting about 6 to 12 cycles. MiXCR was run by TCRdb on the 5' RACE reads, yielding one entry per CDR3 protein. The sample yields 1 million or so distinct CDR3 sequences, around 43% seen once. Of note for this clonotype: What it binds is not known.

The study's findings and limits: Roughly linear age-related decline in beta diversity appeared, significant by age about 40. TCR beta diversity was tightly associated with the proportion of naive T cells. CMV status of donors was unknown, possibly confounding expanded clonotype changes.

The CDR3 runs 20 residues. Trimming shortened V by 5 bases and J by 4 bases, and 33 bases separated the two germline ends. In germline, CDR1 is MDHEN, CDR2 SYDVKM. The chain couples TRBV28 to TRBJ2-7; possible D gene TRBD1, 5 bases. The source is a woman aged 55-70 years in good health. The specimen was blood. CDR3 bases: TGTGCCAGCAGTCTATTTCTGGCCTCTACAGCGCAGGGAATTAGGTACGAGCAGTACTTC. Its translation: CASSLFLASTAQGIRYEQYF.